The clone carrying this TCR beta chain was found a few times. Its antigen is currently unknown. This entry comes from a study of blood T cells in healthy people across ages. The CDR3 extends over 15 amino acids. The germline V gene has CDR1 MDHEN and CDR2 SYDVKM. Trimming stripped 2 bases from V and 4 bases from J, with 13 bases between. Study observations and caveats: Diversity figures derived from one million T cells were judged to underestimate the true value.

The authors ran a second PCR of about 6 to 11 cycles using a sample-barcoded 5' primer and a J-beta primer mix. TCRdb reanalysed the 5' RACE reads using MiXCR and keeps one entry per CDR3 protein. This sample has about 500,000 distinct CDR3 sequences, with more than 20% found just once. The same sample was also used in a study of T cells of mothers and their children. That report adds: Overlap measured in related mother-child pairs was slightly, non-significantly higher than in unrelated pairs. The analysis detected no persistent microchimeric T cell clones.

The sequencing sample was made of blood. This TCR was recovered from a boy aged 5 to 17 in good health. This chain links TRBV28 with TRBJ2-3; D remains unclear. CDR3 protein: CASSLRPVQADTQYF. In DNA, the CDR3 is TGTGCCAGCAGTTTAAGGCCCGTTCAAGCAGATACGCAGTATTTT.